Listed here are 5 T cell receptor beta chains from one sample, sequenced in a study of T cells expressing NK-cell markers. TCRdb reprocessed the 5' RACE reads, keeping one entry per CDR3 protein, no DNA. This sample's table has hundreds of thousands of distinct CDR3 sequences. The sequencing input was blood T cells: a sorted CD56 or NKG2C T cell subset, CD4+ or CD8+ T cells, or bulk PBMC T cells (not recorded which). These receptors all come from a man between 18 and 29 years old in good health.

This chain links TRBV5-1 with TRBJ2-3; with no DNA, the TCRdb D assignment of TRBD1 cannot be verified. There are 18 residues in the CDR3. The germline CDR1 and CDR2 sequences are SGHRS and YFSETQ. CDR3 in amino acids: CASSRLRDRGYGTDTQYF.

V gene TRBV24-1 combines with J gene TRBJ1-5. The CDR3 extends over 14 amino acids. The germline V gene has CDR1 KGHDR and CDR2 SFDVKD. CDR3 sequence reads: CATSVGRVDQPQHF.

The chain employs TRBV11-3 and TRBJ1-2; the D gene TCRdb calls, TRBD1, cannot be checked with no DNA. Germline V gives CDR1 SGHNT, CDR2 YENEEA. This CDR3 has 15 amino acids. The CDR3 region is CASSLTGTGHYGYTF.

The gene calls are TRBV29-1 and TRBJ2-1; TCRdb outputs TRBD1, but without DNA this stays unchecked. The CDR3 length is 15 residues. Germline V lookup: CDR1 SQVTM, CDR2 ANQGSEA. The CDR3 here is CSGGETGQVYNEQFF.

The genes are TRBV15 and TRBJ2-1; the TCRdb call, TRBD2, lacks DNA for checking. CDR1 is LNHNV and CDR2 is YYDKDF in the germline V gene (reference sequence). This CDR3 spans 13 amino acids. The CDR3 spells CATRGLPYNEQFF.